This T cell receptor beta chain is drawn from a study of Ad26.COV2.S vaccination and SARS-CoV-2 variants. Study summary: Once or twice, 56 days apart, Ad26.COV2.S was delivered intramuscularly. Overall study findings and caveats: Reports say spike-specific CD8+ and CD4+ T cell responses covered substantial breadth after vaccination. For non-spike TCRs, breadth in vaccine recipients resembled that in placebo recipients.

The germline gives CDR1 MGHDK, CDR2 SYGVNS. CDR3 length equals 16 residues. V was clipped by 4 bases and J by 0 bases; unmatched bases: 6. As to this clone: What it binds is not known.

Treatment reported: around 19 received Ad26.COV2.S at low or high dose, single or two shots; about 5 received placebo; per-sample allocation not given. Day 63 after the first vaccine or placebo injection was the time point for sampling. Expressing Wuhan-strain SARS-CoV-2 spike, an Ad26 vector served as the vaccine. This table comes from immunoSEQ multiplex PCR, and its TCRdb copy is limited to in-frame clones, with some not included. The repertoire holds 200,000 to 250,000 clones, with 88% as singletons. V and J are TRBV25-1 and TRBJ2-7; 10 nucleotides line up with TRBD2. This clonotype was sampled from a person between 18 and 59 years old who received the Ad26.COV2.S COVID-19 vaccine or a placebo. Sample: peripheral blood, taken in a trial of Ad26.COV2.S vaccine versus placebo. CDR3 DNA: TGTGCCAGCAGTGGGGGTAGCGGGGGGAGCTCCTACGAGCAGTACTTC. It codes for CASSGGSGGSSYEQYF.